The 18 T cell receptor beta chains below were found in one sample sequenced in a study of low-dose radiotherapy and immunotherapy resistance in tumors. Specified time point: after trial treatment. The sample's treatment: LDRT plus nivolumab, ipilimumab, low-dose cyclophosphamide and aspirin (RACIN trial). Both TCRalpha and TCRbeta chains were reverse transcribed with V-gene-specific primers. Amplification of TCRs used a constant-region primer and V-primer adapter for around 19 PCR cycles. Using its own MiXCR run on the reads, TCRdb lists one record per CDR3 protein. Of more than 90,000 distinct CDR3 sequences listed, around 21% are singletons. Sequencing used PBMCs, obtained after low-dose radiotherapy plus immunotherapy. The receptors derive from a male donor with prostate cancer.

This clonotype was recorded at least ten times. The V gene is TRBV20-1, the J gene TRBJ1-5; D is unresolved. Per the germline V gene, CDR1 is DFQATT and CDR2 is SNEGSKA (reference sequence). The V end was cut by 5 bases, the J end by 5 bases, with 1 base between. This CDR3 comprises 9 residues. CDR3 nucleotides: TGCAGTGCTCATCAGCCCCAGCATTTT. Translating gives CSAHQPQHF.

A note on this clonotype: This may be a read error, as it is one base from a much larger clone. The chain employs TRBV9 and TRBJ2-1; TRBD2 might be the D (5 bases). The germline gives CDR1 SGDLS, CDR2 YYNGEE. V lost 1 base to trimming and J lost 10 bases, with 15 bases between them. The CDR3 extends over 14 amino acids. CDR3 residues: CASSVRVDSYEQFF. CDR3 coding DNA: TGTGCCAGCAGCGTACGGGTGGACTCCTACGAGCAGTTCTTC.

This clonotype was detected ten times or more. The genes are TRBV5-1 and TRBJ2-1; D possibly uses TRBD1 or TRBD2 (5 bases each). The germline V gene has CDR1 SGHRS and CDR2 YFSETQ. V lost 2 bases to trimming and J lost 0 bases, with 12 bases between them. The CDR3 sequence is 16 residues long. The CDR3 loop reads CASSFDGASSYNEQFF. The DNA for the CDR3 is TGCGCCAGCAGCTTTGACGGGGCCAGCTCCTACAATGAGCAGTTCTTC. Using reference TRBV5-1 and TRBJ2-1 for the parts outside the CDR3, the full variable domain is KAGVTQTPRYLIKTRGQQVTLSCSPISGHRSVSWYQQTPGQGLQFLFEYFSETQRNKGNFPGRFSGRQFSNSRSEMNVSTLELGDSALYLCASSFDGASSYNEQFFGPGTRLTVL.

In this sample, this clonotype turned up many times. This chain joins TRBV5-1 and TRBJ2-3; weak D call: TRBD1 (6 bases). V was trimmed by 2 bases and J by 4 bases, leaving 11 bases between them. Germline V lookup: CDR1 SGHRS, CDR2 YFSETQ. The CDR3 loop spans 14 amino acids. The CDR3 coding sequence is TGCGCCAGCAGCTTATGGGGGCGGGCAGATACGCAGTATTTT. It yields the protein CASSLWGRADTQYF.

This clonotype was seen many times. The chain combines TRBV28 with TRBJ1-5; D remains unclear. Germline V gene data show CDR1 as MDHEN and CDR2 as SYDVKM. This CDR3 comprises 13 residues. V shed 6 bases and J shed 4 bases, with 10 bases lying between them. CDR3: CASSPVRNQPQHF. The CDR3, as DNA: TGTGCCAGCAGCCCAGTTAGGAATCAGCCCCAGCATTTT.

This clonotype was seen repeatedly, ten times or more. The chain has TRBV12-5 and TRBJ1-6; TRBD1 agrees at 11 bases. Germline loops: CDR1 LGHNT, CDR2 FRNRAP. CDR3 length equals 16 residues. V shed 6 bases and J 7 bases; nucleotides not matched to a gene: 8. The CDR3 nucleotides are TGTGCTAGTGGCCCCCCTTGGGACAGGGGGAATTCACCCCTCCACTTT. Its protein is CASGPPWDRGNSPLHF.

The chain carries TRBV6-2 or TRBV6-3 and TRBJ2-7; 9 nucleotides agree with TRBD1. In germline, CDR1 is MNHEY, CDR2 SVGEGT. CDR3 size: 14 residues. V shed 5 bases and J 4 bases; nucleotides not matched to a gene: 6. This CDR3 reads CASSDPGQGYEQYF. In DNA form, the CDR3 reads TGTGCCAGCAGTGACCCGGGACAGGGTTACGAGCAGTACTTC.

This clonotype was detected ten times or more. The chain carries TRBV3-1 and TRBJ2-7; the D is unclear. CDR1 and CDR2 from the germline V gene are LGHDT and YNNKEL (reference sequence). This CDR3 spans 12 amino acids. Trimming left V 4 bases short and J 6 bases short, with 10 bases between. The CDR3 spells CASSPSLREQYF. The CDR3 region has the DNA TGTGCCAGCAGCCCCTCCCTACGCGAGCAGTACTTC.

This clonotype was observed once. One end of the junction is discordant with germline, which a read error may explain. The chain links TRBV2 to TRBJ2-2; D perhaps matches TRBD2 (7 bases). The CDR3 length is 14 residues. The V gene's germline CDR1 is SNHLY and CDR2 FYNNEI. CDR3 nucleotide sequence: TGTGTCAGCCGGGCGGGGGCGCTAACCGGGGAGCCGTTTTTT. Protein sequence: CVSRAGALTGEPFF.

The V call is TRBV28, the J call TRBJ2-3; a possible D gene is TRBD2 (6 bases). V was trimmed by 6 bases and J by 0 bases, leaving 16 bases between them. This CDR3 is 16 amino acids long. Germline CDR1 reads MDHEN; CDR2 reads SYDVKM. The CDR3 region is CASRLGLTASTDTQYF. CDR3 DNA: TGTGCCAGCAGGTTGGGACTGACGGCTAGCACAGATACGCAGTATTTT.

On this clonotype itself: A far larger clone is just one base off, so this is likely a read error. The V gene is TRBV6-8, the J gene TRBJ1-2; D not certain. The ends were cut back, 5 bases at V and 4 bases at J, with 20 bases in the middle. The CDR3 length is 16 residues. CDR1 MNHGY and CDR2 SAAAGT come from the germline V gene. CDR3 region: CASSEASTWAGYGYTF. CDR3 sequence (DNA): TGTGCCAGCAGTGAAGCATCGACATGGGCGGGCTATGGCTACACCTTC.

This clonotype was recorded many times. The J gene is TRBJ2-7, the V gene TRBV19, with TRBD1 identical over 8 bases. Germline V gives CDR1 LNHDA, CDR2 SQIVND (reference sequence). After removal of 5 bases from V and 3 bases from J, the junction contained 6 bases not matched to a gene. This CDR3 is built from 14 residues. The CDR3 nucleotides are TGTGCCAGTAGTGGCCGGGACAGGTACTACGAGCAGTACTTC. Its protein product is CASSGRDRYYEQYF.

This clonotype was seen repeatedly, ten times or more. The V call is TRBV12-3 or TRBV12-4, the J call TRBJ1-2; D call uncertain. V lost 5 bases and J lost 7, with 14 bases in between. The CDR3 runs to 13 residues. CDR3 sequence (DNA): TGTGCCAGCAGTGTAGACCCATACTCTGGCTACACCTTC. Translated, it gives CASSVDPYSGYTF.

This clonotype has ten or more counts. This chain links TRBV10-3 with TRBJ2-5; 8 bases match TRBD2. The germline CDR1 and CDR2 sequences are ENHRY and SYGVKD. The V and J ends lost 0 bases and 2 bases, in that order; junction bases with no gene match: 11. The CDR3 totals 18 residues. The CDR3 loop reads CAISESGGGGRKQETQYF. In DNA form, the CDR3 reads TGTGCCATCAGTGAGTCGGGAGGCGGGGGGCGAAAACAAGAGACCCAGTACTTC.

CDR3 nucleotides: TGTGCCAGCAGTGAGCCGGGGACAGGGAGTTACAATGAGCAGTTCTTC. Protein sequence: CASSEPGTGSYNEQFF. The gene calls are TRBV2 and TRBJ2-1; 9 positions agree with TRBD1. V lost 3 bases to trimming and J lost 4 bases; unmatched junction nucleotides: 7. The germline V gene has CDR1 SNHLY and CDR2 FYNNEI. The CDR3 has 16 amino acids.

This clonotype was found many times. DNA of the CDR3: TGTGCCAGCAGCTCTAACACCGGGACAGCTAATGAAAAACTGTTTTTT. It encodes CASSSNTGTANEKLFF. The chain combines TRBV11-2 with TRBJ1-4; 7 bases map to TRBD1. Germline V lookup: CDR1 SGHAT, CDR2 FQNNGV. CDR3 size: 16 residues. V gave up 4 bases and J gave up 3 bases; unmatched junction bases: 8.

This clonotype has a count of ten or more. CDR3 region: CASSARTSGANEQFF. The CDR3 nucleotides are TGTGCCAGCAGCGCCCGGACTAGCGGGGCCAATGAGCAGTTCTTC. The J gene is TRBJ2-1, the V gene TRBV7-6; 12 nucleotides line up with TRBD2. The CDR3 totals 15 residues. Germline trimming cut 5 bases from V and 6 bases from J; bases unmatched to any gene: 5. Germline CDR1 reads SGHVS; CDR2 reads FNYEAQ. The whole variable domain, filled in from reference TRBV7-6 and TRBJ2-1, reads GAGVSQSPRYKVTKRGQDVALRCDPISGHVSLYWYRQALGQGPEFLTYFNYEAQQDKSGLPNDRFSAERPEGSISTLTIQRTEQRDSAMYRCASSARTSGANEQFFGPGTRLTVL.

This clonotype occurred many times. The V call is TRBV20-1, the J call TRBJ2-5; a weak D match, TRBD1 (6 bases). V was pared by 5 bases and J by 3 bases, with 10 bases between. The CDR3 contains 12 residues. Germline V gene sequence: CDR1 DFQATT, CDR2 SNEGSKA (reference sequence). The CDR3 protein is CSAYRVKETQYF. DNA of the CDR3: TGCAGTGCTTACAGGGTAAAAGAGACCCAGTACTTC.